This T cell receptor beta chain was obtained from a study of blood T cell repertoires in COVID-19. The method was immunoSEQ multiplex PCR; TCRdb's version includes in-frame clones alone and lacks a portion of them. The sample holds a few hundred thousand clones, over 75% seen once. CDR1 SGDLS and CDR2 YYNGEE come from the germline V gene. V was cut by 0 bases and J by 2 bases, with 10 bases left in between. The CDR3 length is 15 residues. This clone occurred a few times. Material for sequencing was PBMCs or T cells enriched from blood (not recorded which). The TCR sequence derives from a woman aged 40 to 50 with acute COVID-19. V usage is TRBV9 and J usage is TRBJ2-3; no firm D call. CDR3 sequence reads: CASSVVGDFTDTQYF. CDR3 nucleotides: TGTGCCAGCAGCGTAGTAGGAGATTTCACAGATACGCAGTATTTT.